This is a list of T cell receptor beta chains from one sample in a study of Ad26.COV2.S vaccination and SARS-CoV-2 variants. Profiled with immunoSEQ multiplex PCR; TCRdb holds only in-frame clones, not every one. The table lists 400,000 to 500,000 clones, approximately 90% of them singletons. This material consisted of peripheral blood, taken in a trial of Ad26.COV2.S vaccine versus placebo. The origin of the receptors is a person aged 18-60 years who received the Ad26.COV2.S COVID-19 vaccine or a placebo. Both conserved end residues are part of each CDR3. Each record gives: J gene, clone size, D gene, V gene, CDR3 DNA, CDR3 protein. The D gene is left open where the match is weak. The listing skips clone size in some rows; elsewhere it reads once, few, many or a size class.

TRBJ1-1,-,-,TRBV7-6,TGTGCCAGCAGCTTAGATGGAGGAGTAAACACTGAAGCTTTCTTT,CASSLDGGVNTEAFF
TRBJ2-2,-,-,TRBV30,TGTGCCTGGAGTGATAGGGACGCCGGGGAGCTGTTTTTT,CAWSDRDAGELFF
TRBJ1-1,-,-,TRBV28,TGTGCCAGCAGCCCCGCTGGGATGTACACTGAAGCTTTCTTT,CASSPAGMYTEAFF
TRBJ2-7,-,-,TRBV30,TGTGCCTGGAGTGTTGTGACCTACGAGCAGTACTTC,CAWSVVTYEQYF
TRBJ2-1,once,-,TRBV7-8,TGTGCGACAGCCGACGCCGCCCCGCGTCACAATGAGCAGTTCTTC,CATADAAPRHNEQFF
TRBJ2-3,-,TRBD2,TRBV6-5,TGTGCCAGCAGGGAGACTAGCGGGGACACAGATACGCAGTATTTT,CASRETSGDTDTQYF
TRBJ1-6,-,-,TRBV28,TGTGCCAGCAGTCTAACCGGGACGAATTCACCCCTCCACTTT,CASSLTGTNSPLHF
TRBJ1-4,once,-,TRBV9,TGTGCCAGCAGCGTAGCGGGGGCTGGTGGTGAAAAACTGTTTTTT,CASSVAGAGGEKLFF
TRBJ1-4,-,-,TRBV3-1/TRBV3-2,TGTGCCAGCAGCCGGGCGACAGTTGCGGGGGAAAAACTGTTTTTT,CASSRATVAGEKLFF
TRBJ1-1,-,TRBD1,TRBV7-9,TGTGCCAGCAGCGCGGGAGACAGGGGGCAAAACACTGAAGCTTTCTTT,CASSAGDRGQNTEAFF
TRBJ1-2,once,-,TRBV28,TGTGCCAGCAAAACCGGGTCTCAGGACTATGGCTACACCTTC,CASKTGSQDYGYTF
TRBJ2-7,once,-,TRBV4-3,TGCGCCAGCAGCCACCTCAGGGCCAACTCCTACGAGCAGTACTTC,CASSHLRANSYEQYF
TRBJ1-1,-,-,TRBV30,TGTGCCTGGAGTGACACATATGAAGCTTTCTTT,CAWSDTYEAFF
TRBJ1-6,-,-,TRBV15,TGTGCCACCAGCAGAGGTCCCGGGGGCGGGGGTAATTCACCCCTCCACTTT,CATSRGPGGGGNSPLHF
TRBJ1-5,-,-,TRBV7-6,TGTGCCAGCAGCTCCGCCGCGAATCAGCCCCAGCATTTT,CASSSAANQPQHF
TRBJ2-1,-,TRBD2,TRBV11-2,TGTGCCAGCAGCCCAGAGCGGGGGAGCCACAATGAGCAGTTCTTC,CASSPERGSHNEQFF
TRBJ2-7,-,-,TRBV5-4,TGTGCCAGCAGCTCTGGCCCGACCTACGAGCAGTACTTC,CASSSGPTYEQYF
TRBJ2-3,-,-,TRBV3-1/TRBV3-2,TGTGCCAGCAGCCAATTTCTGGAGACCGCTAGCACAGATACGCAGTATTTT,CASSQFLETASTDTQYF
TRBJ1-2,-,-,TRBV11-2,TGTGCCAGCAGCGCTGGGTCCAGCTATGGCTACACCTTC,CASSAGSSYGYTF
TRBJ2-2,-,-,TRBV30,TGTGCCTGGAGTGGACTAGGAGGGGGCGGGGAGCTGTTTTTT,CAWSGLGGGGELFF
TRBJ2-5,-,-,TRBV3-1/TRBV3-2,TGTGCCAGCAGCCTAGGGCGCCGGGAGACCCAGTACTTC,CASSLGRRETQYF
TRBJ1-1,-,-,TRBV21-1,TGTGCCAGCAGCAAGTACAGGGGGAATGGGTACACTGAAGCTTTCTTT,CASSKYRGNGYTEAFF
TRBJ1-2,-,-,TRBV7-2,TGTGCCAGCAGCTTCAAAGTTGGGGGCAGGGCGGGGTATGGCTACACCTTC,CASSFKVGGRAGYGYTF
TRBJ2-7,-,TRBD2,TRBV5-1,TGCGCCAGCAGCACGGGACTAGCGGGGAGCTACGAGCAGTACTTC,CASSTGLAGSYEQYF
TRBJ1-2,-,-,TRBV4-3,TGCGCCAGCAGCAACAAGCGTGGCGGGGACGGCTACACCTTC,CASSNKRGGDGYTF
TRBJ1-5,-,-,TRBV19,TGTGCCAGTAGTATAGGTAGTCAGCCCCAGCATTTT,CASSIGSQPQHF
TRBJ2-1,-,-,TRBV4-1,TGCGCCAGCAGCCAATCATCCTCCAATGAGCAGTTCTTC,CASSQSSSNEQFF
TRBJ2-3,-,-,TRBV28,TGTGCCAGCAGTTTCAGCACAGATACGCAGTATTTT,CASSFSTDTQYF
TRBJ2-3,-,TRBD2,TRBV2,TGTGCCAGCAGGGCGTCACTAGCGGAACCCCGCACAGATACGCAGTATTTT,CASRASLAEPRTDTQYF
TRBJ2-7,-,-,TRBV5-6,TGTGCCAGCAGCCCACTAGATGTACCCTACGAGCAGTACTTC,CASSPLDVPYEQYF
TRBJ2-2,-,-,TRBV7-2,TGTGCCAGCAGGCCTAGGGGACCCGGGGAGCTGTTTTTT,CASRPRGPGELFF